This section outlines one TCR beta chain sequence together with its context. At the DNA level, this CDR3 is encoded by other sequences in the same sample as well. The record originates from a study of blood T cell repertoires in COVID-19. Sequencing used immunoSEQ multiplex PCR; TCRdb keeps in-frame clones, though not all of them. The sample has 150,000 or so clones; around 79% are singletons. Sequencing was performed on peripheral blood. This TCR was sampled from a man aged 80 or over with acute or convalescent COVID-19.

CDR3 bases: TGTGCCAGCAGCCCCAGCGGCGGAACAGATACGCAGTATTTT. It codes for CASSPSGGTDTQYF. The chain couples TRBV7-2 to TRBJ2-3; maybe TRBD2 (5 bases). V was cut by 5 bases and J by 3 bases, with 12 bases left in between. The CDR3 runs 14 residues. In germline, CDR1 is SGHTA, CDR2 FQGNSA. The full variable domain, rest sourced from reference TRBV7-2 and TRBJ2-3, is GAGVSQSPSNKVTEKGKDVELRCDPISGHTALYWYRQSLGQGLEFLIYFQGNSAPDKSGLPSDRFSAERTGGSVSTLTIQRTQQEDSAVYLCASSPSGGTDTQYFGPGTRLTVL.